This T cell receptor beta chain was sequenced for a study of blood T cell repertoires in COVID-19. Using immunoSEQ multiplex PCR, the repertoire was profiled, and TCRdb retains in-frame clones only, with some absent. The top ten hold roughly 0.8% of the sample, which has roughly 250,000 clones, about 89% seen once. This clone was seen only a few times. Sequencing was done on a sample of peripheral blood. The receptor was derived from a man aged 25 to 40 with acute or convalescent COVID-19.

The CDR3 sequence is CASSLSARANGYTF. Written as DNA, the CDR3 is TGTGCCAGCAGTTTATCCGCCAGGGCCAATGGCTACACCTTC. The V call is TRBV28, the J call TRBJ1-2; the D gene is possibly TRBD1 (5 bases). The germline V gene has CDR1 MDHEN and CDR2 SYDVKM. V lost 1 base to trimming and J lost 6 bases, with 12 bases between them. This CDR3 comprises 14 residues.